Presented here are 21 T cell receptor beta chains from one specimen sequenced in a study of T cell repertoires in cytomegalovirus infection. TCRdb processed the reads anew with MiXCR; each CDR3 protein has one entry. The repertoire has about 770,000 distinct CDR3 sequences, roughly 28% of them found once; the top ten carry about 12%. Which antigens these TCRs recognize remains unknown. The sample in question was cultured CD8+ T cells from PBMCs, obtained from culture after CMV antigen stimulation. Receptors were obtained from a human donor in good health (CMV status not recorded). Some clones in this sample may be carry-over from other donors' samples.

This clonotype was recorded a few times. CDR3 coding DNA: TGTGCCAGCGCTAGCGGGGGGGCGGGTGAGCAGTTCTTC. This codes for CASASGGAGEQFF. J is TRBJ2-1 and V is TRBV11-3; the match to TRBD2 covers 12 bases. The length of the CDR3 is 13 residues. CDR1 and CDR2 from the germline V gene are SGHNT and YENEEA. With V trimmed by 8 bases and J by 9 bases, 5 bases remained unmatched.

This clonotype has more than one count but fewer than ten. This chain links TRBV5-1 with TRBJ1-1; 7 bases line up with TRBD1. The V gene's germline CDR1 is SGHRS and CDR2 YFSETQ. The CDR3 is 17 residues long. V lost 0 bases, J lost 3 bases, and 11 bases stayed unmatched. DNA for the CDR3: TGCGCCAGCAGCTTGGCCCCCGACAGGGTAGGCGACACTGAAGCTTTCTTT. Translating it yields CASSLAPDRVGDTEAFF.

DNA of the CDR3: TGCAGTGCTAGAGAGCTAGCGGGGCTGGCAGATACGCAGTATTTT. Its protein product is CSARELAGLADTQYF. The rearrangement uses TRBV20-1 and TRBJ2-3, with 9 bases that match TRBD2. This CDR3 comprises 15 residues. V shed 0 bases and J 4 bases; nucleotides not matched to a gene: 5. CDR1 and CDR2 (germline): DFQATT, SNEGSKA (reference sequence).

The chain uses TRBV2 and TRBJ2-1, with 8 positions matching TRBD2. CDR1 SNHLY and CDR2 FYNNEI come from the germline V gene. The CDR3 length is 13 residues. Losses at the gene ends were 10 bases for V and 7 bases for J; bases not matched to a gene: 9. DNA of the CDR3: TGTGCCACCCGGGGGGGGAGGACGAATGAGCAGTTCTTC. This translates into CATRGGRTNEQFF.

The chain uses TRBV29-1 and TRBJ2-1, with 12 bases lining up with TRBD2. V trimming: 1 base; J trimming: 8 bases; junction bases outside the gene matches: 3. CDR3 size: 14 residues. The germline V gene encodes CDR1 SQVTM and CDR2 ANQGSEA. CDR3 nucleotide sequence: TGCAGCGTTGAAGGACTAGCGGGGGAGCATGAGCAGTTCTTC. Protein product: CSVEGLAGEHEQFF.

This clonotype was seen more than once but under ten times. This sequence joins TRBV5-1 and TRBJ2-7, with D perhaps TRBD2 (6 bases). Between the trimmed V and J ends, which lost 1 base and 1 base, there was a span of 12 bases. The CDR3 totals 15 residues. CDR1 is SGHRS, CDR2 YFSETQ, per germline. This CDR3 reads CASSLQEGLSYEQYF. In DNA, the CDR3 is TGCGCCAGCAGCTTGCAGGAGGGTTTGTCCTACGAGCAGTACTTC.

The rearrangement links TRBV12-3 or TRBV12-4 to TRBJ1-2; 7 bases align to TRBD1. The CDR3 extends over 20 amino acids. Losses at the gene ends were 6 bases for V and 0 bases for J; bases not matched to a gene: 22. The CDR3 nucleotides read TGTGCCAGCAGGGGATTGGGGCCGGGGACAGACTTTAAAGCTAACTATGGCTACACCTTC. Encoded protein: CASRGLGPGTDFKANYGYTF.

V is TRBV29-1 and J is TRBJ1-1; TRBD1 matches at 7 bases. Germline CDR1 and CDR2: SQVTM and ANQGSEA. The V segment lost 0 bases and the J segment 2 bases; nucleotides outside the gene matches: 15. This CDR3 contains 18 residues. The CDR3 DNA reads TGCAGCGTTGAAGAGTGGGCTGGGACAGTGGAACATAACACTGAAGCTTTCTTT. This gives the protein CSVEEWAGTVEHNTEAFF.

The J gene is TRBJ1-4, the V gene TRBV7-4; TRBD1 matches at 7 bases. Germline assignment: CDR1 SGHVT and CDR2 SQSDAQ. V shed 2 bases and J 3 bases; nucleotides not matched to a gene: 6. This CDR3 contains 16 residues. The CDR3 loop is CASSLLEGAANEKLFF. The CDR3 DNA reads TGTGCCAGCAGCTTATTGGAGGGGGCAGCTAATGAAAAACTGTTTTTT.

This clonotype has only a few counts. The CDR3 reads CASSLYPPDREETQYF. DNA for the CDR3: TGTGCCAGCAGCTTATATCCCCCTGACAGGGAAGAGACCCAGTACTTC. The chain links TRBV7-9 to TRBJ2-5, with TRBD1 identical over 7 bases. CDR1 is SEHNR, CDR2 FQNEAQ, per germline (reference sequence). After removal of 2 bases from V and 3 bases from J, the junction contained 9 bases not matched to a gene. The CDR3 is made up of 16 amino acids.

This clonotype was counted ten times or more. This chain links TRBV24-1 with TRBJ1-1, with unresolved D. This CDR3 has 14 amino acids. V shed 5 bases and J shed 1 base, with 10 bases lying between them. Germline CDR1 and CDR2: KGHDR and SFDVKD. CDR3 loop: CATSGHPPNTEAFF. CDR3 DNA: TGTGCCACCAGTGGACACCCTCCGAACACTGAAGCTTTCTTT.

This rearrangement joins TRBV27 to TRBJ2-1, with 7 bases lining up with TRBD1. Germline assignment: CDR1 MNHEY and CDR2 SMNVEV (reference sequence). The CDR3 is 13 residues long. The V segment lost 8 bases and the J segment 7 bases; nucleotides outside the gene matches: 8. The DNA for the CDR3 is TGTGCCAGCCAGGGGGAGCCCTTGAATGAGCAGTTCTTC. It yields the protein CASQGEPLNEQFF.

The V and J genes are TRBV27 and TRBJ2-1, with 10 bases aligning to TRBD2. CDR3 length: 15 amino acids. Trimming cost V 5 bases and J 8 bases; bases outside gene matches: 9. Per germline, CDR1 MNHEY and CDR2 SMNVEV (reference sequence). The CDR3 sequence: CASSLSAGGLHEQFF. The CDR3 bases are TGTGCCAGCAGTCTCTCAGCGGGGGGGCTGCATGAGCAGTTCTTC.

In its sample, this clonotype was seen a few times. V usage is TRBV6-5 and J usage is TRBJ2-6; no clear D gene. The length of the CDR3 is 17 residues. V gave up 5 bases and J gave up 0 bases, with 14 bases separating them. The germline V gene has CDR1 MNHEY and CDR2 SVGAGI. Here the CDR3 DNA reads TGTGCCAGCAGTCCTTATTCCGGCGGCTCTGGGGCCAACGTCCTGACTTTC. This gives the protein CASSPYSGGSGANVLTF.

This clonotype has ten or more counts. The chain uses TRBV7-2 and TRBJ1-6, with 7 positions matching TRBD1. V shed 4 bases and J 10 bases; nucleotides not matched to a gene: 10. The V gene's germline CDR1 is SGHTA and CDR2 FQGNSA. This CDR3 is 15 amino acids long. For the CDR3, the DNA is TGTGCCAGCAGCTCCGACAGGGTGAGAGGGTCACCCCTCCACTTT. Protein sequence: CASSSDRVRGSPLHF.

This clonotype was detected ten times or more. This chain joins TRBV7-2 and TRBJ2-7, with D unclear. The CDR3 has 11 residues. V was trimmed by 3 bases and J by 3 bases, leaving 3 bases between them. From germline, CDR1 is SGHTA and CDR2 FQGNSA. The CDR3 sequence is CASSFNYEQYF. The CDR3 nucleotides are TGTGCCAGCAGCTTCAACTACGAGCAGTACTTC.

In its sample, this clonotype was seen many times. The chain has TRBV27 and TRBJ2-7; no reliable D call. CDR1 MNHEY and CDR2 SMNVEV come from the germline V gene (reference sequence). The CDR3 spans 15 residues. Trimming cost V 2 bases and J 3 bases, with 14 bases left between them. CDR3 sequence (DNA): TGTGCCAGCAGTTTAGGCCAGAGCGCTCTCTACGAGCAGTACGTC. This translates into CASSLGQSALYEQYV.

This clonotype was found a few times. J is TRBJ1-2 and V is TRBV7-2; D is undetermined. Trimming removed 1 base at V and 8 bases at J, with 17 bases between. The CDR3 loop spans 15 amino acids. Germline V gene sequence: CDR1 SGHTA, CDR2 FQGNSA. The CDR3 here is CASSLERPPMGGYTF. CDR3 nucleotide sequence: TGTGCCAGCAGCTTAGAAAGACCGCCCATGGGAGGCTACACCTTC.

This clonotype was seen a few times. The rearrangement links TRBV7-9 to TRBJ2-1; possibly TRBD1 for D (6 bases). From germline, CDR1 is SEHNR and CDR2 FQNEAQ (reference sequence). The CDR3 length is 17 residues. V was shortened by 7 bases and J by 3 bases, with 22 bases between the two germline ends. CDR3 sequence: CASIPLWDTSYYNEQFF. The DNA of the CDR3 is TGTGCCAGCATCCCCCTCTGGGACACATCATACTACAATGAGCAGTTCTTC.

This clonotype was seen more than once but under ten times. The chain employs TRBV7-6 and TRBJ2-2; D unclear. The CDR3 has 14 amino acids. V lost 3 bases to trimming and J lost 0 bases, with 5 bases between them. Germline CDR1 is SGHVS and CDR2 is FNYEAQ. DNA for the CDR3: TGTGCCAGCAGCTTTCTGGCGAACACCGGGGAGCTGTTTTTT. Translated, it gives CASSFLANTGELFF.

The V call is TRBV12-3 or TRBV12-4, the J call TRBJ2-7, with D possibly being TRBD2 (6 bases). The CDR3 extends over 13 amino acids. Trimming took 5 bases from V and 3 from J, leaving 11 bases between them. CDR3 in DNA: TGTGCCAGCAGTACCGGGAGCTTCTACGAGCAGTACTTC. Translating gives CASSTGSFYEQYF.